This TCR beta chain was found in a study of T cell clonotyping in hematopoietic cell transplantation. From germline, CDR1 is SGHTA and CDR2 FQGNSA. V trimming: 5 bases; J trimming: 6 bases; junction bases outside the gene matches: 9. The CDR3 length is 16 residues. Repertoires were generated with immunoSEQ multiplex PCR, while TCRdb's copy carries only in-frame clones and drops some. Among more than 40,000 clones listed, less than 85% were seen once. Time point denoted: recipient sample about 28 days before transplant, after cytoreduction. This clonotype was obtained from a man aged 55 to 69 with acute myeloid leukemia. Some clones in this sample may be carry-over from other donors' samples. The sample was peripheral blood mononuclear cells, taken before stem cell transplant. This chain uses TRBV7-2 with TRBJ1-5; TRBD1 agrees at 11 bases. CDR3 nucleotide sequence: TGTGCCAGCAGCCACGTCGGGACAGGGGGAAGTCAGCCCCAGCATTTT. Amino acid sequence: CASSHVGTGGSQPQHF. The full variable domain, with the rest looked up from reference TRBV7-2 and TRBJ1-5, is GAGVSQSPSNKVTEKGKDVELRCDPISGHTALYWYRQSLGQGLEFLIYFQGNSAPDKSGLPSDRFSAERTGGSVSTLTIQRTQQEDSAVYLCASSHVGTGGSQPQHFGDGTRLSIL.